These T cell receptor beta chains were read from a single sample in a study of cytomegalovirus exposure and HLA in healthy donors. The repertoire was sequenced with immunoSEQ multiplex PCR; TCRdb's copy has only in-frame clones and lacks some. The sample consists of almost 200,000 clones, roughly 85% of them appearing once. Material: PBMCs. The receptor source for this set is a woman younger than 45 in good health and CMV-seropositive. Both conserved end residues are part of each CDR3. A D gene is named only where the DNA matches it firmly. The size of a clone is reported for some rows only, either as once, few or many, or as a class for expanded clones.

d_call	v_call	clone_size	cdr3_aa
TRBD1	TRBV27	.	CASSTTGSSYEQYF
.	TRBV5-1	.	CASSLAGNSYEQYF
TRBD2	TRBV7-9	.	CASSRTSGPNYEQYF
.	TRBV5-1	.	CASSLGGRAGANVLTF
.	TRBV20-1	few	CSARGAYEQYF
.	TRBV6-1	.	CASSEFTGPLRVPTNRDNEKLFF
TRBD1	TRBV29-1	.	CSVTLQGGNTEAFF
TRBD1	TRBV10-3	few	CAISERQGSYNEQFF
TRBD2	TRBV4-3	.	CASSQASGGVGYEQYF
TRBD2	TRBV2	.	CASSSDKAGARQETQYF
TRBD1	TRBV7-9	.	CASSLGGQHYEQYF
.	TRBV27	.	CASSLRGSLGYNEQFF
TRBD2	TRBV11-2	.	CASSLGLAGGAYEQYF
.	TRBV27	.	CASRQGGGNTEAFF
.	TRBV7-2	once	CASSLAPEFQETQYF
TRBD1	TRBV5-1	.	CASSTPGGSGANVLTF
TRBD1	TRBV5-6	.	CASSLTGDGQPQHF
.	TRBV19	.	CASSPSRGASYGYTF
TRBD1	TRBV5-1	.	CASSFWGQINEKLFF
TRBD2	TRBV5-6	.	CASSLFRGRAGEQYF
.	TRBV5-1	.	CASSWGQGTNEKLFF
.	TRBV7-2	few	CASRDRTAEAFF
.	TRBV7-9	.	CASSLGDSSYNEQFF
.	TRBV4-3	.	CASSQEALGGELFF
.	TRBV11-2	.	CASSLDPARMAQYF